Given below is one TCR beta chain in context. The germline V gene has CDR1 SGHDT and CDR2 YYEEEE. The CDR3 extends over 16 amino acids. V was clipped by 4 bases and J by 0 bases; unmatched bases: 10. This specimen belongs to a study of long-term antiretroviral therapy in people with HIV. Survey-level immunoSEQ v3.0 assays were run. Libraries were prepared by immunoSEQ multiplex PCR; TCRdb keeps only in-frame clonotypes and omits some of them. The profile shows more than 35,000 clones, around 86% of them singletons. The sample consisted of unsorted PBMCs, taken 1.5 years after starting antiretroviral therapy. The origin of this receptor is a man between 18 and 35 years old with HIV. The chain couples TRBV5-6 to TRBJ2-7, with 7 bases fitting TRBD1. The CDR3 DNA reads as TGTGCCAGCAGCGCAGGGCCCGGGACAGTCTCCTACGAGCAGTACTTC. Its translation: CASSAGPGTVSYEQYF.